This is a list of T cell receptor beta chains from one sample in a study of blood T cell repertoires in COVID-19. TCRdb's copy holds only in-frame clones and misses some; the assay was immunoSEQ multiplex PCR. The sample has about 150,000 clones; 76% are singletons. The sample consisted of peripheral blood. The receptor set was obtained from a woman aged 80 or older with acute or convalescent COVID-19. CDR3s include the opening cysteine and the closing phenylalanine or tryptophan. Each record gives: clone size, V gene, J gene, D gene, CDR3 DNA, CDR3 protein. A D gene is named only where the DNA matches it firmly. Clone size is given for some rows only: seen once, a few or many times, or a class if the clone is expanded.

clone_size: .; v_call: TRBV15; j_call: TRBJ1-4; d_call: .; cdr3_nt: TGTGCCACCAGCAGGGGGCTAGGGGCGGGAAATGAAAAACTGTTTTTT; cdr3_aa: CATSRGLGAGNEKLFF
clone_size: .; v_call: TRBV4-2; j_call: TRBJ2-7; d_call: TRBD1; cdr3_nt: TGTGCCAGCAGCCAAGATAGGGACAGAGCCTACGAGCAGTACTTC; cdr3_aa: CASSQDRDRAYEQYF
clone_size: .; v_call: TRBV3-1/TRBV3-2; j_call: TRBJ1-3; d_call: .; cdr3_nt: TGTGCCAGCAGCCGCTCAAACAGGGTTGAACTTCGCTCTGGAAACACCATATATTTT; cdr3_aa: CASSRSNRVELRSGNTIYF
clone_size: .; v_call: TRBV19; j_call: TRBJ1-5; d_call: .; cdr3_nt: TGTGCCAGTAGTATAGCAGGGTTTGATCAGCCCCAGCATTTT; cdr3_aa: CASSIAGFDQPQHF
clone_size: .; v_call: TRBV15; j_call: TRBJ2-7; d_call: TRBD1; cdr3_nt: TGTGCCACCAGCGGTGGGACAGGGGATTGGTACGAGCAGTACTTC; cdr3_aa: CATSGGTGDWYEQYF
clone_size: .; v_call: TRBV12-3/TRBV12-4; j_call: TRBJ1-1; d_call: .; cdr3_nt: TGTGCCAGCAGTTTGGGCGAGAACACTGAAGCTTTCTTT; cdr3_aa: CASSLGENTEAFF
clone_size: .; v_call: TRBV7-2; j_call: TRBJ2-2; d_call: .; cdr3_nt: TGTGCCAGCAGCTTATTTGCTAGAGCGAACACCGGGGAGCTGTTTTTT; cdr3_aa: CASSLFARANTGELFF
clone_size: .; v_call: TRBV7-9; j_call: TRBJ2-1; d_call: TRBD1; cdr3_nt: TGTGCCAGCAGCTTCCAGGGGGCGGTCGGAGATGAGCAGTTCTTC; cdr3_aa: CASSFQGAVGDEQFF
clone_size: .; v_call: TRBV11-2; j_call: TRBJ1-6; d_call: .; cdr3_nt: TGTGCCAGCAGCCCCATGGGGCAGGGGAGTTCACCCCTCCACTTT; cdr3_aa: CASSPMGQGSSPLHF
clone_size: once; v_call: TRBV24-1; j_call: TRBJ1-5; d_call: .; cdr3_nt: TGTGCCACCAGTGACTCTCGGACAGCTAATCAGCCCCAGCATTTT; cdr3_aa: CATSDSRTANQPQHF
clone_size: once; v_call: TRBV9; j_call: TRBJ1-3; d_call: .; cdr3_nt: TGTGCCAGCAGCGTAGAGGACACAAACTCTGGAAACACCATATATTTT; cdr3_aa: CASSVEDTNSGNTIYF
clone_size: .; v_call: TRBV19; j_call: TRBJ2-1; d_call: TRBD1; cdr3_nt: TGTGCCAGTAGCCGACAGGGCTACAATGAGCAGTTCTTC; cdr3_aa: CASSRQGYNEQFF
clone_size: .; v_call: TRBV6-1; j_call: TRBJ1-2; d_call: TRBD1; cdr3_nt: TGTGCCAGCAGTGAAATGCCGGGACAGTCTAACTATGGCTACACCTTC; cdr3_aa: CASSEMPGQSNYGYTF
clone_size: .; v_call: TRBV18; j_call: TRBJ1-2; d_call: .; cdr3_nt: TGTGCCAGCTCACCCGGGGAGGACTATGGCTACACCTTC; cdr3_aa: CASSPGEDYGYTF
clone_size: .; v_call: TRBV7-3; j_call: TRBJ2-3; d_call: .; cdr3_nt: TGTGCCAGCAGCTTTAATCGGTTTGCTGGAGATACGCAGTATTTT; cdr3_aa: CASSFNRFAGDTQYF
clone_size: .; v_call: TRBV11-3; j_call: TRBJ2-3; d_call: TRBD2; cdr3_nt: TGTGCCAGCAGCCTAGCGGGAGAACCAGATACGCAGTATTTT; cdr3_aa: CASSLAGEPDTQYF
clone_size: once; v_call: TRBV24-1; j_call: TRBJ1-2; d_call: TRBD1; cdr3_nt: TGTGCCACCAGTGGCGGACAGGGGGAGGAGTATGGCTACACCTTC; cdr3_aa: CATSGGQGEEYGYTF
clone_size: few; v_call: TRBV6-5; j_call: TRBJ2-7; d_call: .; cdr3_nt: TGTGCCAGTAACGGGGACAAGTCGCCCTACGAGCAGTACTTC; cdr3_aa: CASNGDKSPYEQYF
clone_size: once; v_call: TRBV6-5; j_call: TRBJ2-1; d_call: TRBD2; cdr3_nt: TGTGCCAGCAGTTCCGTTGGTAGCGGGGGGGCCAGTGAGCAGTTCTTC; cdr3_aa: CASSSVGSGGASEQFF